This T cell receptor (beta chain) was profiled in a study of T cell repertoires in ileal Crohn's disease. This clone was found a few times. The CDR3 is 12 amino acids. Germline CDR1 is MNHEY and CDR2 is SMNVEV (reference sequence). Trimming removed 0 bases at V and 7 bases at J, with 6 bases between. Each sample's TCRB immunosequencing used about 0.5 micrograms of biopsy DNA. Assay used: immunoSEQ multiplex PCR; TCRdb lists only in-frame clones, some missing. The sample consists of around 4,500 clones, 69% of them appearing once. Specimen: ileal tissue. This sequence originates from an adult with Crohn's disease. The chain links TRBV27 to TRBJ1-1, with no clear D. The CDR3 here is CASSLSGREAFF. For the CDR3, the DNA is TGTGCCAGCAGTTTATCGGGCCGTGAAGCTTTCTTT.